These 20 T cell receptor beta chains share one sample of origin, sequenced in a study of OX40 agonist ivuxolimab in advanced cancers. Libraries were made using the immunoSEQ multiplex PCR assay. Here the immuneACCESS table is served through TCRdb, limited to in-frame sequences with V and J called. Missing clones are a known gap in these copies; in checked studies unresolved V genes cover under half, and the rest lacks a known reason. This sample comprises about 97,000 clones, roughly nine tenths of them detected only once. The ten largest clones capture more than 5.5% of the sample. The material was CD4+ or CD8+ T cells sorted from blood, obtained in a trial of the OX40 agonist ivuxolimab. All receptors derive from an adult with an advanced solid tumor such as melanoma, head and neck, liver or kidney cancer.

This rearrangement joins TRBV6-5 to TRBJ1-2; a weak D match, TRBD1 (6 bases). The CDR3 contains 13 residues. Trimming took off 6 bases at V and 5 bases at J, with 13 bases between the two ends. Germline loops: CDR1 MNHEY, CDR2 SVGAGI. Here the CDR3 DNA reads TGTGCCAGCAGCGACCGGGACAATTATGGCTACACCTTC. The encoded protein is CASSDRDNYGYTF.

In its sample, this clone was seen a few times. The rearrangement joins TRBV21-1 to TRBJ2-7; the D call in the table, TRBD1, was not verified against the DNA. TRBV21-1 is termed a pseudogene. This CDR3 is built from 19 residues. DNA for the CDR3: TGTGCCAGCAGCAAAGCGCTTCCCTTAACCGGGACAGGGGGCGGCGAGCAGTACTTC. Its translation is CASSKALPLTGTGGGEQYF.

The CDR3 nucleotides read TGCGCCAGCAGCCAAGTACAGACCCCCCAAGAGACCCAGTACTTC. The encoded protein is CASSQVQTPQETQYF. This rearrangement joins TRBV4-1 to TRBJ2-5; no clear D. Germline V CDR1 and CDR2: MGHRA, YSYEKL. There are 15 residues in the CDR3. The V end lost 1 base, the J end lost 1 base, and 10 bases lay between the germline ends.

The CDR3 protein is CASTPNQGRGPYNEQFF. CDR3 bases: TGTGCCAGTACTCCGAATCAGGGCAGGGGACCGTACAATGAGCAGTTCTTC. J is TRBJ2-1 and V is TRBV7-9; tentatively, D is TRBD1 (6 bases). Looked up from germline, CDR1 is SEHNR and CDR2 is FQNEAQ (reference sequence). The CDR3 spans 17 residues. The V gene lost 9 bases and the J gene lost 4 bases, with 25 bases spanning the gap.

The V call is TRBV5-5, the J call TRBJ1-5; D gene uncertain. The CDR3 runs 16 residues. V was shortened by 0 bases and J by 9 bases, with 19 bases between the two germline ends. Germline-derived CDR1 and CDR2 are SGHKS and YYEKEE (reference sequence). The chain's CDR3 is CASSLGPRTDSGPQHF. CDR3 coding DNA: TGTGCCAGCAGCTTGGGGCCTAGGACGGATTCGGGGCCCCAGCATTTT.

The V call is TRBV18, the J call TRBJ2-7; a weak D match, TRBD2 (5 bases). The CDR3 runs to 14 residues. Germline-derived CDR1 and CDR2 are KGHSH and LQKENI. With 6 bases removed from V and 0 bases from J, the gap between germline ends came to 12 bases. CDR3 loop: CASSPRVSSYEQYF. CDR3 in DNA: TGTGCCAGCTCCCCGAGGGTGAGCTCCTACGAGCAGTACTTC.

This sequence joins TRBV6-1 and TRBJ1-5; 7 nucleotides line up with TRBD1. Germline CDR1 is MNHNS and CDR2 is SASEGT. This CDR3 has 14 amino acids. The V gene end was trimmed by 5 bases and the J gene end by 6 bases; junction bases not matched to a gene: 7. The CDR3, as DNA: TGTGCCAGCAGTTCACGACAGGGCGGTCAGCCCCAGCATTTT. Protein product: CASSSRQGGQPQHF.

V and J are TRBV5-1 and TRBJ2-1; D possibly matches TRBD1 or TRBD2 (5 bases each). Germline V gene sequence: CDR1 SGHRS, CDR2 YFSETQ. The length of the CDR3 is 12 residues. V gave up 1 base and J gave up 11 bases, with 10 bases separating them. Written as DNA, the CDR3 is TGCGCCAGCAGCTTGTGGCCGGGACAGCAGTTCTTC. Translation gives CASSLWPGQQFF.

The chain links TRBV7-9 to TRBJ2-1; 7 bases agree with TRBD2. The length of the CDR3 is 15 residues. V shed 2 bases and J 5 bases; nucleotides not matched to a gene: 6. Germline V gene lookup returns CDR1 SEHNR and CDR2 FQNEAQ (reference sequence). The CDR3 DNA is TGTGCCAGCAGCTTACTCGGGAGGATCGACAATGAGCAGTTCTTC. This gives the protein CASSLLGRIDNEQFF.

The chain links TRBV7-8 to TRBJ2-7, with D hard to call. Germline V gene lookup returns CDR1 SGHVS and CDR2 FQNEAQ. Trimming left V 4 bases short and J 4 bases short, with 11 bases between. This CDR3 spans 13 amino acids. The CDR3 region has the DNA TGTGCCAGCAGCTCAAGTCTTCGATACGAGCAGTACTTC. This gives the protein CASSSSLRYEQYF.

V and J are TRBV18 and TRBJ1-3; 8 nucleotides align to TRBD1. Germline lookup yields CDR1 KGHSH and CDR2 LQKENI. The CDR3 covers 15 residues. V lost 4 bases, J lost 4 bases, and 6 bases stayed unmatched. CDR3 amino acids: CASSLGQGFGNTIYF. CDR3 in DNA: TGTGCCAGCTCACTAGGACAGGGCTTCGGAAACACCATATATTTT.

CDR3 loop: CASSYYGSSYNEQFF. CDR3 bases: TGTGCCAGCAGTTACTACGGGAGCTCCTACAATGAGCAGTTCTTC. The chain links TRBV6-5 to TRBJ2-1; weak D call: TRBD2 (6 bases). CDR1 MNHEY and CDR2 SVGAGI come from the germline V gene. Trimming pared 1 base from V and 0 bases from J, leaving 7 bases between. CDR3 length: 15 residues.

CDR3 sequence (DNA): TGTGCCAGCAGCTTATGGTCGGGTAGCGGTGGCCTCCGGGATGGCTACACCTTC. Its protein is CASSLWSGSGGLRDGYTF. The chain employs TRBV7-6 and TRBJ1-2; D is undetermined. Germline V CDR1 and CDR2: SGHVS, FNYEAQ. The V end was cut by 2 bases, the J end by 6 bases, with 25 bases between. The CDR3 is 18 residues long.

This chain links TRBV18 with TRBJ2-5, with TRBD1 identical over 7 bases. Trimming cost V 2 bases and J 2 bases; bases outside gene matches: 5. CDR3 length: 15 residues. From germline, CDR1 is KGHSH and CDR2 LQKENI. CDR3 sequence (DNA): TGTGCCAGCTCACCATCGGGACAGATACAAGAGACCCAGTACTTC. Its translation: CASSPSGQIQETQYF.

This chain joins TRBV6-1 and TRBJ1-1, with D perhaps matching TRBD1 (5 bases). This CDR3 is 14 amino acids long. Germline values: CDR1 MNHNS, CDR2 SASEGT. V was clipped by 4 bases and J by 3 bases, with 12 bases between them. CDR3 loop: CASSGIWGDTEAFF. The CDR3 coding sequence is TGTGCCAGCAGTGGAATTTGGGGGGACACTGAAGCTTTCTTT.

The CDR3 bases are TGTGCCAGCAGGAGGGGGACAGGGGGTGAAAAACTGTTTTTT. This codes for CASRRGTGGEKLFF. J is TRBJ1-4 and V is TRBV6-1, with 11 bases matching TRBD1. With 6 bases clipped from V and 7 bases from J, the junction kept 4 bases outside the gene matches. Germline lookup yields CDR1 MNHNS and CDR2 SASEGT. The CDR3 loop spans 14 amino acids.

The chain is built from TRBV5-8 and TRBJ2-5, with 11 bases lining up with TRBD1. V trimming: 4 bases; J trimming: 5 bases; junction bases outside the gene matches: 7. The CDR3 spans 15 residues. The V gene's germline CDR1 is SGHTS and CDR2 YDEGEE. As DNA, the CDR3 is TGTGCCAGCAGCGTGGGACAGGGGGTGCGGGAGACCCAGTACTTC. Amino acid sequence: CASSVGQGVRETQYF. Full variable domain (remainder filled in from reference TRBV5-8 and TRBJ2-5): EAGVTQSPTHLIKTRGQQATLRCSPISGHTSVYWYQQALGLGLQFLLWYDEGEERNRGNFPPRFSGRQFPNYSSELNVNALELEDSALYLCASSVGQGVRETQYFGPGTRLLVL.

The J gene is TRBJ1-3, the V gene TRBV29-1; D gene uncertain. V lost 3 bases and J 4 bases, leaving 7 bases between the germline ends. Germline V gene data show CDR1 as SQVTM and CDR2 as ANQGSEA. The CDR3 spans 12 residues. The CDR3 protein is CSVDGQGNTIYF. The CDR3 DNA sequence: TGCAGCGTTGACGGGCAGGGAAACACCATATATTTT.

V is TRBV10-3 and J is TRBJ1-4; D is perhaps TRBD1 (6 bases). CDR1 is ENHRY and CDR2 is SYGVKD in the germline V gene. This CDR3 spans 13 amino acids. V was cut by 5 bases and J by 7 bases, with 11 bases left in between. CDR3 loop: CAISRTESEKLFF. CDR3 sequence (DNA): TGTGCCATCAGTAGGACAGAGAGTGAAAAACTGTTTTTT.

This chain links TRBV7-9 with TRBJ1-1, with unresolved D. Germline CDR1 and CDR2: SEHNR and FQNEAQ (reference sequence). The CDR3 extends over 14 amino acids. Trimming removed 6 bases from V and 1 base from J, with 12 bases in between. Here the CDR3 DNA reads TGTGCCAGCAGTCCCTCCGGATCGAACACTGAAGCTTTCTTT. This translates into CASSPSGSNTEAFF.